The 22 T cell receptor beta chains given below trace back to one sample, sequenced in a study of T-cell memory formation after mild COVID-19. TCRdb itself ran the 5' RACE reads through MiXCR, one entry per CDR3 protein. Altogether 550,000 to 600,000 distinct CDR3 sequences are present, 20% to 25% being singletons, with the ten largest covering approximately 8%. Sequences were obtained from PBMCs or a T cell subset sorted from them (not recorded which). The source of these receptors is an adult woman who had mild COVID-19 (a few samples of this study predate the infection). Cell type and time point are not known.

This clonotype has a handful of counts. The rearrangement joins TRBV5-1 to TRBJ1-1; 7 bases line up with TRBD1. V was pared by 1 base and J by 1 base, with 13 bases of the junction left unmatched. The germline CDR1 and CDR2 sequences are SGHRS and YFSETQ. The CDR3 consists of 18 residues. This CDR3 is CASSLSTGVWLSNTEAFF. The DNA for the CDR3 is TGCGCCAGCAGCTTGAGTACAGGGGTATGGCTATCGAACACTGAAGCTTTCTTT. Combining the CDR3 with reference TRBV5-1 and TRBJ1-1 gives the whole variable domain KAGVTQTPRYLIKTRGQQVTLSCSPISGHRSVSWYQQTPGQGLQFLFEYFSETQRNKGNFPGRFSGRQFSNSRSEMNVSTLELGDSALYLCASSLSTGVWLSNTEAFFGQGTRLTVV.

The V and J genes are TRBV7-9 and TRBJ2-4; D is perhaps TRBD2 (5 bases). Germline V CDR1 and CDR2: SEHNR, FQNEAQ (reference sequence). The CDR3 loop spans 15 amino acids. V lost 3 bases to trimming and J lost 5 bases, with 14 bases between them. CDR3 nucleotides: TGTGCCAGCAGCTTCTCCAAGTTCGGGGAAAACATTCAGTACTTC. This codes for CASSFSKFGENIQYF. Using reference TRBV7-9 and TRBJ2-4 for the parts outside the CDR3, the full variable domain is DTGVSQNPRHKITKRGQNVTFRCDPISEHNRLYWYRQTLGQGPEFLTYFQNEAQLEKSRLLSDRFSAERPKGSFSTLEIQRTEQGDSAMYLCASSFSKFGENIQYFGAGTRLSVL.

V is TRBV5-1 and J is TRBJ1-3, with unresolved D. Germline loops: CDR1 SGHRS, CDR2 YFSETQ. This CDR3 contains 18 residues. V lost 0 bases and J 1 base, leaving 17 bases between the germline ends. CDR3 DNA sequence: TGCGCCAGCAGCTTGGCCCCCCCGGACGTGGTTTCTGGAAACACCATATATTTT. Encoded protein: CASSLAPPDVVSGNTIYF.

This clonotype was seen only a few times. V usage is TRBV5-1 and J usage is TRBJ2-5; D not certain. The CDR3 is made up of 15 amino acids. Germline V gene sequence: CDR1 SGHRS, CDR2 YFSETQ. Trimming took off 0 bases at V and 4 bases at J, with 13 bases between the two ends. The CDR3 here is CASSLEPQVGETQYF. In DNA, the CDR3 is TGCGCCAGCAGCTTGGAACCTCAGGTGGGAGAGACCCAGTACTTC. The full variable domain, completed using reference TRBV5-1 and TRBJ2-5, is KAGVTQTPRYLIKTRGQQVTLSCSPISGHRSVSWYQQTPGQGLQFLFEYFSETQRNKGNFPGRFSGRQFSNSRSEMNVSTLELGDSALYLCASSLEPQVGETQYFGPGTRLLVL.

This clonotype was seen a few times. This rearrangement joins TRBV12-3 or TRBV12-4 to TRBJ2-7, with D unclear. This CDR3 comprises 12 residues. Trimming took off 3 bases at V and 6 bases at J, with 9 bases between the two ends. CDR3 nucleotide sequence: TGTGCCAGCAGTTTCCTGTCTTCCGAGCAGTACTTC. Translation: CASSFLSSEQYF.

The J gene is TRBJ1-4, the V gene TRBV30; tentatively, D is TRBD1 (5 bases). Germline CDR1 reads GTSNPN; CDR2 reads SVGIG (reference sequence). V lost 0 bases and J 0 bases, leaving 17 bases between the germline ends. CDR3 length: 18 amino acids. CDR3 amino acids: CAWSVGLADSATNEKLFF. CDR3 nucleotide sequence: TGTGCCTGGAGTGTGGGACTGGCTGACTCCGCAACTAATGAAAAACTGTTTTTT.

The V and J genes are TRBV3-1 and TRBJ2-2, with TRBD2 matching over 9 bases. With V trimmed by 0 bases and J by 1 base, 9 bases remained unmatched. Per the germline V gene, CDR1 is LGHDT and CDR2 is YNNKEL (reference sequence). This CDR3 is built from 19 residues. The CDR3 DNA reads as TGTGCCAGCAGCCAAGACCCTAGCGGGGTTGCTGGGAACACCGGGGAGCTGTTTTTT. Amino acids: CASSQDPSGVAGNTGELFF.

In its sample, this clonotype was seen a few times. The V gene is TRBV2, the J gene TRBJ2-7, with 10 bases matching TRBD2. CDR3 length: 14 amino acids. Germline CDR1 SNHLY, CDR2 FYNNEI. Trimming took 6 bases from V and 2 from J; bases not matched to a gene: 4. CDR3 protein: CASSASGGTYEQYF. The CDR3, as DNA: TGTGCCAGCAGCGCTAGCGGGGGTACCTACGAGCAGTACTTC.

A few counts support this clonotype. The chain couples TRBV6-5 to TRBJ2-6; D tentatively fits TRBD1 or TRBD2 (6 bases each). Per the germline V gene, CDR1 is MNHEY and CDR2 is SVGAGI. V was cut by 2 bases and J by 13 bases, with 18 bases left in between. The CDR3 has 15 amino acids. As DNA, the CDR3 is TGTGCCAGCAGTTACGGAGGGGGGCAAACAGGGGTCCTGACTTTC. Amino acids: CASSYGGGQTGVLTF.

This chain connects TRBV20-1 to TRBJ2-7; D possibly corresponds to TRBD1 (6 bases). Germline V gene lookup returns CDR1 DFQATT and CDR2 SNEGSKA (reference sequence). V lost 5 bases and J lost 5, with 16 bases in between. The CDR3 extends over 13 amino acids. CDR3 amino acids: CSAPLGARDEQYF. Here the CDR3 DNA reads TGCAGTGCTCCCCTGGGGGCTCGGGACGAGCAGTACTTC.

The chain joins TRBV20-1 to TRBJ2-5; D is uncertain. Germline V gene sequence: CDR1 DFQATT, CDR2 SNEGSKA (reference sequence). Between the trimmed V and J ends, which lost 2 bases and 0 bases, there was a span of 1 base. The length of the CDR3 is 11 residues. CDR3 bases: TGCAGTGCTAGAAACCAAGAGACCCAGTACTTC. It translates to CSARNQETQYF.

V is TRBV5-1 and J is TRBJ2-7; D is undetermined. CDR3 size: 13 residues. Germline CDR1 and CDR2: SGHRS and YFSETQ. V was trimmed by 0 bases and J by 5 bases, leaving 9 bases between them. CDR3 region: CASSLVGRDEQYF. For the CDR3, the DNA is TGCGCCAGCAGCTTGGTAGGCCGGGACGAGCAGTACTTC.

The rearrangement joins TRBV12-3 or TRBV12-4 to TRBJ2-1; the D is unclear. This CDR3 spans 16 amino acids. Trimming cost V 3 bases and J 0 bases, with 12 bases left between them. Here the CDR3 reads CASSLFGQISYNEQFF. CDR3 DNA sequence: TGTGCCAGCAGTTTGTTTGGCCAAATCTCCTACAATGAGCAGTTCTTC.

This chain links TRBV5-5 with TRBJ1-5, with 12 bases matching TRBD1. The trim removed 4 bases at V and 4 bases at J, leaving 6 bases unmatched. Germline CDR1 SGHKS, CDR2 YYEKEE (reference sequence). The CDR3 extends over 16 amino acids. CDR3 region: CASSTGTGGANQPQHF. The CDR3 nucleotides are TGTGCCAGCAGCACCGGGACAGGGGGCGCGAATCAGCCCCAGCATTTT.

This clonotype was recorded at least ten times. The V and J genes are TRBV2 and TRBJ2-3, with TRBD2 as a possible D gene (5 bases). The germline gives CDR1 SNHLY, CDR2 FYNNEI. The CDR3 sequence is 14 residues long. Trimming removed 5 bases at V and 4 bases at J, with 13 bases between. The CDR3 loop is CASSWTPLSDTQYF. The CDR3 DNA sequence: TGTGCCAGCAGTTGGACTCCTCTTTCAGATACGCAGTATTTT.

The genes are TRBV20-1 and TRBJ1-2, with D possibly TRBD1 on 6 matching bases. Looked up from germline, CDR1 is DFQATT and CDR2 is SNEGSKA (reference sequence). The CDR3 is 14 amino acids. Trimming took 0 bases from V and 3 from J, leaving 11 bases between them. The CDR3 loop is CSARDSQGYYGYTF. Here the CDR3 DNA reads TGCAGTGCTAGAGACTCACAGGGATACTATGGCTACACCTTC.

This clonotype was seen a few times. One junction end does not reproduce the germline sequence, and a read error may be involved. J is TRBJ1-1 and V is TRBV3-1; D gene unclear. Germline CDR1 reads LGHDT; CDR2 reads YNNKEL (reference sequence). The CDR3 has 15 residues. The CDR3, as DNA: TGTGCCAGCAGCAAAGACAAGTGGATGAACACTGAAGCTTTCTTT. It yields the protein CASSKDKWMNTEAFF. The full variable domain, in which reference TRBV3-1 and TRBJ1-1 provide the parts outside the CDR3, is DTAVSQTPKYLVTQMGNDKSIKCEQNLGHDTMYWYKQDSKKFLKIMFSYNNKELIINETVPNRFSPKSPDKAHLNLHINSLELGDSAVYFCASSKDKWMNTEAFFGQGTRLTVV.

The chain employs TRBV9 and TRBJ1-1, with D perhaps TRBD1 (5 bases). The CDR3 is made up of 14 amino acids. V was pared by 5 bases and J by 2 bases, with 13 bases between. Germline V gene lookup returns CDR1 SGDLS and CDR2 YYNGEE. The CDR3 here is CASSQGYTNTEAFF. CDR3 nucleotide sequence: TGTGCCAGCAGTCAGGGTTACACCAACACTGAAGCTTTCTTT.

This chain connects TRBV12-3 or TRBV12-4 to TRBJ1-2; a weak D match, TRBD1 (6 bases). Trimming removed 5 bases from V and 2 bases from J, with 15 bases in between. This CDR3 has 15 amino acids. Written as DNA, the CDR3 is TGTGCCAGCAGTGGGGATTGGGGGCGAAACTATGGCTACACCTTC. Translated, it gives CASSGDWGRNYGYTF.

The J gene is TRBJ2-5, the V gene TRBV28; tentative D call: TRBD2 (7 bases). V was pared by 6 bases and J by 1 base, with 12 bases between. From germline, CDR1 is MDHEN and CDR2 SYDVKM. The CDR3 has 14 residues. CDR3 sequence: CASSPGGFQETQYF. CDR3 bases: TGTGCCAGCAGCCCGGGGGGCTTCCAAGAGACCCAGTACTTC.

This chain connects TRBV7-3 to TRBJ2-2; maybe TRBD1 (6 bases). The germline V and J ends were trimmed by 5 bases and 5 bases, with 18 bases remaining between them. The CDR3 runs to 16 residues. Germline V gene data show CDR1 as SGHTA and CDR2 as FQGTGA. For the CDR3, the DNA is TGTGCCAGCAGCCCCCATGGTTCAGGGGTTACCGGGGAGCTGTTTTTT. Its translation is CASSPHGSGVTGELFF.

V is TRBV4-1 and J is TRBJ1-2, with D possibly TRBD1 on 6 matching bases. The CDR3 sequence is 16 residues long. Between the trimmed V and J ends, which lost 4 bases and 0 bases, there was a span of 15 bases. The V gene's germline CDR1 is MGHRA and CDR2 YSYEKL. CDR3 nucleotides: TGCGCCAGCAGCCCTGTCCCGGGGGGCCCTAACTATGGCTACACCTTC. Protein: CASSPVPGGPNYGYTF.